One and the same sample provided the 24 T cell receptor beta chains below, sequenced in a study of early T cells in non-severe SARS-CoV-2 infection. Using its own MiXCR run on the 5' RACE reads, TCRdb lists one record per CDR3 protein. Of some 40,000 distinct CDR3 sequences in the sample, roughly 4.4% are singletons; the top ten hold 15% to 20%. The sequencing sample was made of whole blood. The receptors come from an adult who was a healthcare worker with PCR-confirmed SARS-CoV-2 infection or an uninfected control (not recorded which).

V usage is TRBV29-1 and J usage is TRBJ2-3; D is unclear. CDR3 length: 12 amino acids. V was cut by 3 bases and J by 4 bases, with 8 bases left in between. Germline assignment: CDR1 SQVTM and CDR2 ANQGSEA. The CDR3 reads CSVEPPSDTQYF. The CDR3 DNA reads as TGCAGCGTTGAGCCCCCGTCAGATACGCAGTATTTT.

The sample holds a few counts of this clonotype. The rearrangement uses TRBV6-5 and TRBJ1-1; D is ambiguous. The CDR3 is 17 residues long. Per germline, CDR1 MNHEY and CDR2 SVGAGI. Deletions cut 5 bases from V and 0 bases from J, with 19 bases between. Written as DNA, the CDR3 is TGTGCCAGCAGTCCTCGCCGGACGGTCACTTTGAACACTGAAGCTTTCTTT. The encoded protein is CASSPRRTVTLNTEAFF.

The chain combines TRBV13 with TRBJ1-1; possibly TRBD1 for D (6 bases). V dropped 3 bases and J dropped 1 base, with 9 bases sitting between them. CDR3 length: 14 residues. The germline gives CDR1 PRHDT, CDR2 FYEKMQ (reference sequence). CDR3 DNA: TGTGCCAGCAGCTTCAGGACAGAGAACACTGAAGCTTTCTTT. Encoded protein: CASSFRTENTEAFF.

This clonotype came up a few times. The chain uses TRBV5-5 and TRBJ2-7; 10 nucleotides align to TRBD1. J gave up 7 bases and V 1 base, and 5 bases lay outside the gene matches. The germline V gene encodes CDR1 SGHKS and CDR2 YYEKEE (reference sequence). The length of the CDR3 is 14 residues. CDR3 residues: CASSLMTGGAEQYF. CDR3 sequence (DNA): TGTGCCAGCAGCTTGATGACAGGGGGCGCGGAGCAGTACTTC.

This clonotype is deemed medium-sized (0.01 to 0.1%). The chain joins TRBV7-2 to TRBJ1-2; D uncertain. The length of the CDR3 is 17 residues. Germline lookup yields CDR1 SGHTA and CDR2 FQGNSA. V lost 2 bases, J lost 6 bases, and 22 bases lay in between. The CDR3 region has the DNA TGTGCCAGCAGCTTAAGCATCCATGATCCGGGGATAAATGGCTACACCTTC. Translation: CASSLSIHDPGINGYTF.

This clonotype has a count of ten or more. J is TRBJ2-1 and V is TRBV20-1; tentatively, D is TRBD2 (7 bases). Germline assignment: CDR1 DFQATT and CDR2 SNEGSKA (reference sequence). Trimming stripped 2 bases from V and 6 bases from J, with 14 bases between. The CDR3 is 14 residues long. CDR3 amino acids: CSARLWGGLNEQFF. The CDR3 DNA sequence: TGCAGTGCTAGATTATGGGGGGGCCTCAATGAGCAGTTCTTC.

The chain links TRBV5-4 to TRBJ2-2; the D is unclear. The CDR3 covers 13 residues. In germline, CDR1 is SGHNT, CDR2 YYREEE (reference sequence). The V end lost 0 bases, the J end lost 4 bases, and 4 bases lay between the germline ends. CDR3 region: CASSLEPTGELFF. The CDR3 coding sequence is TGTGCCAGCAGCTTGGAACCCACCGGGGAGCTGTTTTTT.

This clonotype has a count of ten or more. J is TRBJ1-6 and V is TRBV10-3; D is uncertain. The CDR3 spans 13 residues. Germline values: CDR1 ENHRY, CDR2 SYGVKD. V was trimmed by 10 bases and J by 9 bases, leaving 16 bases between them. As DNA, the CDR3 is TGTGCCACCCGAAATTCCGGCGGTTCACCCCTCCACTTT. Translated, it gives CATRNSGGSPLHF.

At least ten counts were recorded for this clonotype. V and J are TRBV12-3 or TRBV12-4 and TRBJ1-4; D possibly corresponds to TRBD1 (5 bases). The CDR3 consists of 16 residues. V dropped 2 bases and J dropped 8 bases, with 18 bases sitting between them. Here the CDR3 reads CASSLLGNAGWEKLFF. DNA of the CDR3: TGTGCCAGCAGTTTACTCGGAAACGCAGGGTGGGAAAAACTGTTTTTT.

This clonotype was observed a few times. The chain has TRBV4-1 and TRBJ2-1; possible D gene TRBD2, 7 bases. CDR3 length: 17 amino acids. The germline CDR1 and CDR2 sequences are MGHRA and YSYEKL. Trimming left V 0 bases short and J 2 bases short, with 14 bases between. CDR3 coding DNA: TGCGCCAGCAGCCAAGAGCGGGGGCATAAAGCCTACAATGAGCAGTTCTTC. It is translated as CASSQERGHKAYNEQFF.

In its sample, this clonotype was seen many times. This sequence joins TRBV7-9 and TRBJ2-7, with D perhaps TRBD2 (5 bases). The CDR3 contains 15 residues. Trimming took 5 bases from V and 1 from J, leaving 15 bases between them. Germline lookup yields CDR1 SEHNR and CDR2 FQNEAQ (reference sequence). The CDR3 is CASSQAEGSSYEQYF. The CDR3 DNA is TGTGCCAGCAGCCAGGCCGAGGGAAGTTCCTACGAGCAGTACTTC.

This chain links TRBV19 with TRBJ2-5, with D hard to call. Per the germline V gene, CDR1 is LNHDA and CDR2 is SQIVND (reference sequence). This CDR3 comprises 13 residues. Trimming took off 1 base at V and 5 bases at J, with 8 bases between the two ends. CDR3 DNA sequence: TGTGCCAGTAGTATAGGCGAAGTGGAGACCCAGTACTTC. Protein sequence: CASSIGEVETQYF.

This clonotype was recorded many times. The V gene is TRBV7-8, the J gene TRBJ2-2; possible D gene TRBD1, 5 bases. Germline V gene data show CDR1 as SGHVS and CDR2 as FQNEAQ. The CDR3 runs 14 residues. Trimming left V 4 bases short and J 4 bases short, with 10 bases between. The DNA for the CDR3 is TGTGCCAGCAGCTCAGGGCCGGTCACCGGGGAGCTGTTTTTT. Translation gives CASSSGPVTGELFF.

This clonotype occurred many times. This rearrangement joins TRBV13 to TRBJ2-5; D is tentatively TRBD1 or TRBD2 (5 bases each). V lost 0 bases, J lost 8 bases, and 10 bases lay in between. This CDR3 comprises 13 residues. Germline values: CDR1 PRHDT, CDR2 FYEKMQ (reference sequence). The CDR3 DNA sequence: TGTGCCAGCAGCTTAGGCTCCCGGGGCACCCAGTACTTC. This translates into CASSLGSRGTQYF. Full variable domain (missing parts from reference TRBV13 and TRBJ2-5): AAGVIQSPRHLIKEKRETATLKCYPIPRHDTVYWYQQGPGQDPQFLISFYEKMQSDKGSIPDRFSAQQFSDYHSELNMSSLELGDSALYFCASSLGSRGTQYFGPGTRLLVL.

This clonotype was counted ten times or more. The chain is built from TRBV12-3 or TRBV12-4 and TRBJ1-1; a weak D match, TRBD1 (5 bases). Trimming took 5 bases from V and 7 from J, leaving 14 bases between them. This CDR3 has 13 residues. Here the CDR3 reads CASSATARYEAFF. The DNA for the CDR3 is TGTGCCAGCAGTGCGACAGCCCGGTATGAAGCTTTCTTT.

This clonotype was recorded at least ten times. The chain carries TRBV30 and TRBJ1-1; no clear D gene. Between the trimmed V and J ends, which lost 8 bases and 4 bases, there was a span of 14 bases. Germline V lookup: CDR1 GTSNPN, CDR2 SVGIG (reference sequence). This CDR3 is 12 amino acids long. Here the CDR3 DNA reads TGTGCCGGCGGGAGGACGAGCACTGAAGCTTTCTTT. The encoded protein is CAGGRTSTEAFF.

The V gene is TRBV6-6, the J gene TRBJ2-5; 9 positions match TRBD2. The V gene end was trimmed by 2 bases and the J gene end by 2 bases; junction bases not matched to a gene: 9. The germline V gene has CDR1 MNHNY and CDR2 SVGAGI (reference sequence). The CDR3 runs 17 residues. DNA for the CDR3: TGTGCCAGCAGTTACGTTCGGGGACTAGCAGGGCAAGAGACCCAGTACTTC. Translated, it gives CASSYVRGLAGQETQYF.

This clonotype was seen many times. The chain recombines TRBV10-3 with TRBJ2-1; D is possibly TRBD2 (6 bases). CDR1 and CDR2 (germline): ENHRY, SYGVKD. CDR3 length: 14 residues. The V gene lost 5 bases and the J gene lost 6 bases, with 14 bases spanning the gap. In DNA, the CDR3 is TGTGCCATCAGTCTCTTGAACGGGGGCAATGAGCAGTTCTTC. It codes for CAISLLNGGNEQFF.

This clonotype occurred many times. The chain combines TRBV6-1 with TRBJ2-1; TRBD2 aligns across 8 bases. The CDR3 has 15 residues. Germline V CDR1 and CDR2: MNHNS, SASEGT. The J segment lost 7 bases and the V segment lost 1 base, leaving 6 bases of the junction unmatched. CDR3 DNA: TGTGCCAGCAGTGAAGGGGCGGGGGGCAGAAATGAGCAGTTCTTC. Translating gives CASSEGAGGRNEQFF.

This clonotype was counted ten times or more. The genes are TRBV24-1 and TRBJ2-1, with D perhaps TRBD1 (6 bases). From germline, CDR1 is KGHDR and CDR2 SFDVKD. The CDR3 is 15 residues long. V lost 4 bases and J lost 5, with 14 bases in between. CDR3 sequence reads: CATSDPGQFDNEQFF. DNA of the CDR3: TGTGCCACCAGTGACCCCGGACAGTTTGACAATGAGCAGTTCTTC.

V and J are TRBV19 and TRBJ2-3; perhaps TRBD2 as D (6 bases). V was clipped by 1 base and J by 5 bases, with 16 bases between them. The CDR3 contains 16 residues. Germline-derived CDR1 and CDR2 are LNHDA and SQIVND (reference sequence). The CDR3 DNA reads TGTGCCAGTAGTATAGGTTCGCGGGGCCATGGAGATACGCAGTATTTT. The encoded protein is CASSIGSRGHGDTQYF.

This clonotype was counted many times. CDR3 in DNA: TGTGCCAGCAGTGGTGGACAGGGGTACAACAATGAGCAGTTCTTC. Translated: CASSGGQGYNNEQFF. The V gene is TRBV12-3 or TRBV12-4, the J gene TRBJ2-1; TRBD1 matches 9 bases. J lost 5 bases, V lost 5 bases, and 7 bases had no gene match. This CDR3 has 15 residues.

Ten or more counts support this clonotype. This chain connects TRBV12-3 or TRBV12-4 to TRBJ1-2; D is uncertain. Trimming removed 3 bases from V and 0 bases from J, with 11 bases in between. The CDR3 contains 15 residues. In DNA, the CDR3 is TGTGCCAGCAGTTTTGGTGGCTCCTCTAACTATGGCTACACCTTC. It codes for CASSFGGSSNYGYTF.

This clonotype was counted ten times or more. J is TRBJ1-1 and V is TRBV2, with D perhaps matching TRBD1 (5 bases). The CDR3 covers 14 residues. The germline V and J ends were trimmed by 1 base and 2 bases, with 8 bases remaining between them. Germline CDR1 reads SNHLY; CDR2 reads FYNNEI. The CDR3 nucleotides read TGTGCCAGCAGTGAAGGGGGGTTCAACACTGAAGCTTTCTTT. Translation gives CASSEGGFNTEAFF.